Shown below are 30 T cell receptor beta chains from a single sample sequenced in a study of neurological immune-mediated disorders. The time point here: longitudinal time-point 2. TCRdb analysed the 5' RACE reads with MiXCR anew, one entry per CDR3 protein. The table shows 65,000 to 95,000 distinct CDR3 sequences, with approximately 6% occurring only once. Sequences were obtained from PBMCs. These receptors were collected from a woman aged 55-70 years with multiple sclerosis.

In this sample, this clonotype turned up many times. The chain joins TRBV29-1 to TRBJ2-7; 10 nucleotides agree with TRBD2. The germline V gene encodes CDR1 SQVTM and CDR2 ANQGSEA. The CDR3 is made up of 15 amino acids. J lost 6 bases, V lost 5 bases, and 13 bases had no gene match. This chain's CDR3 is CSVSSSGGTLREQYF. In DNA form, the CDR3 reads TGCAGCGTTTCCAGTAGCGGGGGGACCCTTCGCGAGCAGTACTTC.

The rearrangement uses TRBV7-2 and TRBJ1-4; possible D gene TRBD1, 5 bases. Trimming took 5 bases from V and 13 from J, leaving 14 bases between them. Germline V gene sequence: CDR1 SGHTA, CDR2 FQGNSA. There are 12 residues in the CDR3. The CDR3 nucleotides read TGTGCCAGCAGCCCCGCCGGGGGGGGACTGTTTTTT. Protein product: CASSPAGGGLFF.

There are many counts of this clonotype. The chain uses TRBV3-1 and TRBJ2-1; maybe TRBD1 (5 bases). The CDR3 is made up of 17 amino acids. The V gene lost 5 bases and the J gene lost 4 bases, with 21 bases spanning the gap. The germline gives CDR1 LGHDT, CDR2 YNNKEL (reference sequence). The CDR3 DNA follows: TGTGCCAGCAGCAACTCGGATCAGGGTCAGCCTTACAATGAGCAGTTCTTC. Residues: CASSNSDQGQPYNEQFF.

At least ten counts were recorded for this clonotype. The chain is built from TRBV20-1 and TRBJ1-3; 8 nucleotides match TRBD1. The V gene end was trimmed by 0 bases and the J gene end by 3 bases; junction bases not matched to a gene: 7. CDR1 is DFQATT, CDR2 SNEGSKA, per germline (reference sequence). This CDR3 comprises 16 residues. The DNA for the CDR3 is TGCAGTGCTAGAGATCCCAGGGGGCGGTTTGGAAACACCATATATTTT. It is translated as CSARDPRGRFGNTIYF.

This clonotype was picked up many times. The rearrangement links TRBV20-1 to TRBJ1-1; TRBD1 matches 9 bases. The J segment lost 12 bases and the V segment lost 6 bases, leaving 5 bases of the junction unmatched. The CDR3 is 10 amino acids. Germline V gene data show CDR1 as DFQATT and CDR2 as SNEGSKA (reference sequence). The CDR3 nucleotides read TGCAGTGCCAACAGGGGGCAAACTTTCTTT. Translated, it gives CSANRGQTFF.

The chain is built from TRBV6-6 and TRBJ1-1; weak D call: TRBD1 (5 bases). The ends were cut back, 2 bases at V and 4 bases at J, with 11 bases in the middle. CDR1 and CDR2 from the germline V gene are MNHNY and SVGAGI (reference sequence). This CDR3 has 14 residues. CDR3: CASSYAGGATEAFF. The CDR3 region has the DNA TGTGCCAGCAGTTACGCTGGAGGGGCCACTGAAGCTTTCTTT.

This clonotype was found many times. CDR3 DNA sequence: TGTGCCAGCATCGGGACGGGGAACACTGAAGCTTTCTTT. It is translated as CASIGTGNTEAFF. J is TRBJ1-1 and V is TRBV6-6, with TRBD1 as a possible D gene (5 bases). Germline V gene data show CDR1 as MNHNY and CDR2 as SVGAGI (reference sequence). Trimming left V 7 bases short and J 1 base short, with 10 bases between. The CDR3 is 13 amino acids.

This clonotype came up many times. V gene TRBV20-1 combines with J gene TRBJ1-6, with unresolved D. CDR3 length: 15 residues. Germline CDR1 and CDR2: DFQATT and SNEGSKA (reference sequence). V lost 4 bases, J lost 0 bases, and 10 bases lay in between. CDR3 amino acids: CSATLGSSYNSPLHF. As DNA, the CDR3 is TGCAGTGCTACTCTGGGGAGCTCCTATAATTCACCCCTCCACTTT.

In its sample, this clonotype is medium-sized (0.01 to 0.1%). The chain joins TRBV5-1 to TRBJ2-1; a possible D gene is TRBD1 (5 bases). The CDR3 is 11 amino acids. Germline CDR1 SGHRS, CDR2 YFSETQ. Between the trimmed V and J ends, which lost 5 bases and 9 bases, there was a span of 9 bases. In DNA form, the CDR3 reads TGCGCCAGCAGTAAGGACATTGAGCAGTTCTTC. It yields the protein CASSKDIEQFF.

This clonotype appeared many times. The chain recombines TRBV10-3 with TRBJ1-6, with unresolved D. Trimming took off 3 bases at V and 14 bases at J, with 17 bases between the two ends. The CDR3 consists of 14 residues. CDR1 is ENHRY, CDR2 SYGVKD, per germline. CDR3 in amino acids: CAISEELISNTLHF. CDR3 nucleotide sequence: TGTGCCATCAGTGAAGAGCTCATATCGAACACCCTCCACTTT.

This clonotype occurred a few times. The chain couples TRBV6-2 or TRBV6-3 to TRBJ2-2; D could derive from TRBD1 or TRBD2 (5 bases each). Trimming removed 5 bases at V and 1 base at J, with 8 bases between. Germline CDR1 and CDR2: MNHEY and SVGEGT. CDR3 length equals 14 residues. The CDR3 DNA is TGTGCCAGCAGTAGGGACCTGAACACCGGGGAGCTGTTTTTT. This codes for CASSRDLNTGELFF.

On this clonotype itself: Sequence at one end of the junction differs from germline and may be a read error. The chain employs TRBV7-8 and TRBJ1-3, with D hard to call. The germline V gene has CDR1 SGHVS and CDR2 FQNEAQ. The CDR3 is 15 amino acids. CDR3: CVSILDEQDHNTIYF. Here the CDR3 DNA reads TGTGTCAGCATCTTAGACGAGCAGGACCACAACACCATATATTTT.

This clonotype showed up many times. The genes are TRBV5-1 and TRBJ2-1; D unresolved. V was shortened by 0 bases and J by 2 bases, with 12 bases between the two germline ends. Germline V lookup: CDR1 SGHRS, CDR2 YFSETQ. This CDR3 region has 16 residues. The chain's CDR3 is CASSLEVAPAYNEQFF. Here the CDR3 DNA reads TGCGCCAGCAGCTTGGAGGTTGCGCCTGCCTACAATGAGCAGTTCTTC. The full variable domain, its missing parts supplied by reference TRBV5-1 and TRBJ2-1, is KAGVTQTPRYLIKTRGQQVTLSCSPISGHRSVSWYQQTPGQGLQFLFEYFSETQRNKGNFPGRFSGRQFSNSRSEMNVSTLELGDSALYLCASSLEVAPAYNEQFFGPGTRLTVL.

This clonotype showed up many times. The chain is built from TRBV27 and TRBJ2-7, with D uncertain. CDR3 length: 13 residues. The V end was cut by 0 bases, the J end by 4 bases, with 7 bases between. Germline V gene data show CDR1 as MNHEY and CDR2 as SMNVEV (reference sequence). In DNA, the CDR3 is TGTGCCAGCAGTTTATCGCTCGATTACGAGCAGTACTTC. Translating it yields CASSLSLDYEQYF.

For this clonotype: A much larger clone sits a single nucleotide away, making a read error possible. The chain combines TRBV5-1 with TRBJ2-5; no clear D. Germline V CDR1 and CDR2: SGHRS, YFSETQ. The V gene lost 8 bases and the J gene lost 3 bases, with 8 bases spanning the gap. The CDR3 totals 11 residues. CDR3 nucleotides: TGCGCCAGAAGGACGAAAGAGACCCAGTACTTC. Translated, it gives CARRTKETQYF.

This clonotype was detected ten times or more. This chain links TRBV6-5 with TRBJ2-7, with 7 bases lining up with TRBD1. V lost 6 bases to trimming and J lost 6 bases; unmatched junction nucleotides: 8. The CDR3 covers 13 residues. Germline CDR1 is MNHEY and CDR2 is SVGAGI. CDR3 residues: CASSPGQIGEQYF. The CDR3 DNA reads as TGTGCCAGCAGCCCGGGACAGATCGGCGAGCAGTACTTC.

This clonotype was counted at least ten times. The V and J genes are TRBV12-5 and TRBJ2-5; 9 nucleotides match TRBD1. This CDR3 is built from 17 residues. V shed 3 bases, J shed 5 bases, and the junction held 13 bases outside the gene matches. CDR1 LGHNT and CDR2 FRNRAP come from the germline V gene. For the CDR3, the DNA is TGTGCTAGTGGTTTCCGGGACAGGGATTTGCTAGAGGAGACCCAGTACTTC. This codes for CASGFRDRDLLEETQYF. The full variable domain, in which reference TRBV12-5 and TRBJ2-5 provide the parts outside the CDR3, is DARVTQTPRHKVTEMGQEVTMRCQPILGHNTVFWYRQTMMQGLELLAYFRNRAPLDDSGMPKDRFSAEMPDATLATLKIQPSEPRDSAVYFCASGFRDRDLLEETQYFGPGTRLLVL.

Here the CDR3 reads CSATSGGIYNEQFF. CDR3 DNA sequence: TGCAGTGCAACTAGCGGGGGGATCTACAATGAGCAGTTCTTC. The chain links TRBV20-1 to TRBJ2-1, with TRBD2 identical over 12 bases. The CDR3 contains 14 residues. The germline gives CDR1 DFQATT, CDR2 SNEGSKA (reference sequence). After removal of 6 bases from V and 3 bases from J, the junction contained 3 bases not matched to a gene.

This clonotype was observed many times. J is TRBJ2-5 and V is TRBV7-2; D not resolved. This CDR3 is built from 13 residues. CDR1 SGHTA and CDR2 FQGNSA come from the germline V gene. The V end lost 1 base, the J end lost 5 bases, and 8 bases lay between the germline ends. CDR3 amino acids: CASSLVGTETQYF. In nucleotides, the CDR3 is TGTGCCAGCAGCTTAGTCGGAACCGAGACCCAGTACTTC. Looking up the rest from reference TRBV7-2 and TRBJ2-5 gives the full variable domain: GAGVSQSPSNKVTEKGKDVELRCDPISGHTALYWYRQSLGQGLEFLIYFQGNSAPDKSGLPSDRFSAERTGGSVSTLTIQRTQQEDSAVYLCASSLVGTETQYFGPGTRLLVL.

This clonotype has at least ten counts. V is TRBV5-1 and J is TRBJ2-7, with a tentative D call TRBD2 (5 bases). CDR1 and CDR2 (germline): SGHRS, YFSETQ. CDR3 size: 16 residues. V was pared by 0 bases and J by 0 bases, with 13 bases between. The CDR3 here is CASSLAPDSSSYEQYF. As DNA, the CDR3 is TGCGCCAGCAGCTTGGCCCCGGACTCTAGCTCCTACGAGCAGTACTTC.

This clonotype was counted at least ten times. The rearrangement uses TRBV16 and TRBJ2-7; D is unclear. This CDR3 is built from 12 residues. CDR1 and CDR2 (germline): KGHSY, FQNENV. Trimming left V 5 bases short and J 9 bases short, with 14 bases between. This chain's CDR3 is CASSEGMSGQYF. CDR3 nucleotide sequence: TGTGCCAGCAGCGAAGGGATGTCTGGGCAGTACTTC. Based on the CDR3 plus reference TRBV16 and TRBJ2-7, the full variable domain is GEEVAQTPKHLVRGEGQKAKLYCAPIKGHSYVFWYQQVLKNEFKFLISFQNENVFDETGMPKERFSAKCLPNSPCSLEIQATKLEDSAVYFCASSEGMSGQYFGPGTRLTVT.

The table lists this clonotype with many counts. The J gene is TRBJ2-5, the V gene TRBV3-1; 7 bases are a match to TRBD1. Trimming at V came to 0 bases and at J to 7 bases, leaving 23 bases not matched to a gene. The CDR3 length is 20 residues. Germline-derived CDR1 and CDR2 are LGHDT and YNNKEL (reference sequence). CDR3 sequence (DNA): TGTGCCAGCAGCCAAGAAGGGGGCGTGGACAATTGGAGCTTGGATGGGACCCAGTACTTC. Amino acid sequence: CASSQEGGVDNWSLDGTQYF.

This clonotype was detected ten times or more. This chain joins TRBV5-6 and TRBJ2-7; unclear D gene. V lost 1 base to trimming and J lost 2 bases, with 10 bases between them. The germline gives CDR1 SGHDT, CDR2 YYEEEE. The CDR3 consists of 14 residues. The CDR3 loop is CASSLYITAYEQYF. The CDR3, as DNA: TGTGCCAGCAGCTTGTACATAACAGCCTACGAGCAGTACTTC.

This clonotype appeared many times. The rearrangement joins TRBV11-2 to TRBJ1-1; TRBD1 might be the D (5 bases). Trimming stripped 4 bases from V and 1 base from J, with 7 bases between. This CDR3 is built from 13 residues. From germline, CDR1 is SGHAT and CDR2 FQNNGV. CDR3 DNA: TGTGCCAGCAGCTGGGGACCGAACACTGAAGCTTTCTTT. Translation gives CASSWGPNTEAFF.

The V and J genes are TRBV28 and TRBJ1-1; TRBD1 matches 9 bases. The trim removed 3 bases at V and 6 bases at J, leaving 2 bases unmatched. The CDR3 has 13 amino acids. Looked up from germline, CDR1 is MDHEN and CDR2 is SYDVKM. The CDR3 region has the DNA TGTGCCAGCAGTTTTAGGGACAGGGCTGAAGCTTTCTTT. It translates to CASSFRDRAEAFF. Combining the CDR3 with reference TRBV28 and TRBJ1-1 gives the whole variable domain DVKVTQSSRYLVKRTGEKVFLECVQDMDHENMFWYRQDPGLGLRLIYFSYDVKMKEKGDIPEGYSVSREKKERFSLILESASTNQTSMYLCASSFRDRAEAFFGQGTRLTVV.

This clonotype appeared many times. The rearrangement joins TRBV6-1 to TRBJ2-1; the D gene is possibly TRBD1 (6 bases). Germline CDR1 reads MNHNS; CDR2 reads SASEGT. The CDR3 length is 14 residues. V was cut by 3 bases and J by 7 bases, with 13 bases left in between. The CDR3 sequence: CASSEGRGQNEQFF. As DNA, the CDR3 is TGTGCCAGCAGTGAGGGCAGGGGTCAAAATGAGCAGTTCTTC.

In this sample, this clonotype turned up many times. The CDR3 here is CASSFSNTEAFF. In DNA, the CDR3 is TGTGCCAGCAGCTTTTCTAACACTGAAGCTTTCTTT. The chain recombines TRBV5-6 with TRBJ1-1, with D hard to call. V lost 2 bases, J lost 2 bases, and 4 bases lay in between. CDR1 is SGHDT and CDR2 is YYEEEE in the germline V gene. The CDR3 covers 12 residues. The full variable domain, completed using reference TRBV5-6 and TRBJ1-1, is DAGVTQSPTHLIKTRGQQVTLRCSPKSGHDTVSWYQQALGQGPQFIFQYYEEEERQRGNFPDRFSGHQFPNYSSELNVNALLLGDSALYLCASSFSNTEAFFGQGTRLTVV.

This clonotype was recorded many times. In DNA, the CDR3 is TGTGCCAGCAGCTCCGTCGGGACAGGGTCCGAAAAACTGTTTTTT. This codes for CASSSVGTGSEKLFF. The J gene is TRBJ1-4, the V gene TRBV3-1; 9 bases agree with TRBD1. CDR1 and CDR2 (germline): LGHDT, YNNKEL (reference sequence). This CDR3 contains 15 residues. V lost 5 bases to trimming and J lost 8 bases; unmatched junction nucleotides: 9. The whole variable domain, filled in from reference TRBV3-1 and TRBJ1-4, reads DTAVSQTPKYLVTQMGNDKSIKCEQNLGHDTMYWYKQDSKKFLKIMFSYNNKELIINETVPNRFSPKSPDKAHLNLHINSLELGDSAVYFCASSSVGTGSEKLFFGSGTQLSVL.

There are many counts of this clonotype. V is TRBV10-1 and J is TRBJ2-3, with D uncertain. The V end was cut by 2 bases, the J end by 0 bases, with 6 bases between. Germline CDR1 is WNHNN and CDR2 is SYGVQD (reference sequence). CDR3 size: 14 residues. The CDR3 coding sequence is TGCGCCAGCAGTGAGGCCCCCAGCACAGATACGCAGTATTTT. Its protein product is CASSEAPSTDTQYF.

This clonotype has a count of ten or more. This sequence joins TRBV12-3 or TRBV12-4 and TRBJ1-2; 8 bases map to TRBD1. The CDR3 runs to 15 residues. J gave up 4 bases and V 2 bases, and 6 bases lay outside the gene matches. The CDR3 region has the DNA TGTGCCAGCAGTTTAACAGGGGGTTCCGGCTATGGCTACACCTTC. Residues: CASSLTGGSGYGYTF.